Presented here are 25 T cell receptor beta chains from one specimen sequenced in a study of blood T cell repertoires in COVID-19 (dated by TCRdb to 2018 to 2020). The library was obtained by the immunoSEQ multiplex PCR assay. TCRdb took this table from immuneACCESS and kept in-frame rearrangements with V and J called. Such tables lack part of the clones; where checked against another copy, unresolved V genes explain under half of the gap, and the rest is unexplained. A total of roughly 180,000 clones appear in this sample, 79% of them only once. The ten largest make up more than 6.5% of the sample. Input material: peripheral blood. These TCRs come from an older woman with COVID-19, enrolled during active disease.

CDR3 in amino acids: CASKDRVGEAFF. CDR3 in DNA: TGTGCCAGCAAGGACAGGGTAGGTGAAGCTTTCTTT. The V call is TRBV28, the J call TRBJ1-1; 8 bases are a match to TRBD1. V was pared by 7 bases and J by 7 bases, with 5 bases of the junction left unmatched. CDR3 length: 12 amino acids. The germline gives CDR1 MDHEN, CDR2 SYDVKM.

V gene TRBV7-2 combines with J gene TRBJ2-3; tentative D call: TRBD2 (7 bases). Germline CDR1 is SGHTA and CDR2 is FQGNSA. This CDR3 contains 19 residues. V was cut by 1 base and J by 4 bases, with 24 bases left in between. CDR3 in amino acids: CASSLVPSGGGGGADTQYF. The CDR3 DNA reads as TGTGCCAGCAGCTTAGTTCCTAGCGGAGGGGGAGGAGGTGCAGATACGCAGTATTTT.

This sequence joins TRBV7-9 and TRBJ2-3; the D gene is possibly TRBD1 (5 bases). This CDR3 has 15 residues. Trimming removed 8 bases at V and 2 bases at J, with 17 bases between. The germline gives CDR1 SEHNR, CDR2 FQNEAQ (reference sequence). CDR3 region: CASSPRSDITDTQYF. Here the CDR3 DNA reads TGTGCCAGCTCCCCTCGGTCGGACATCACAGATACGCAGTATTTT.

V usage is TRBV5-1 and J usage is TRBJ1-3; a weak D match, TRBD1 (6 bases). CDR1 and CDR2 (germline): SGHRS, YFSETQ. Trimming cost V 4 bases and J 8 bases, with 22 bases left between them. The CDR3 extends over 16 amino acids. The CDR3 nucleotides are TGCGCCAGCAGCACGACCCCACAGGGATCAGGGTACACCATATATTTT. This translates into CASSTTPQGSGYTIYF.

The chain employs TRBV18 and TRBJ1-1, with 9 bases matching TRBD1. The CDR3 length is 17 residues. Germline V CDR1 and CDR2: KGHSH, LQKENI. J gave up 4 bases and V 1 base, and 10 bases lay outside the gene matches. DNA of the CDR3: TGTGCCAGCTCACCACGGGACAGGGACAAACCGGGCACTGAAGCTTTCTTT. This translates into CASSPRDRDKPGTEAFF.

This chain connects TRBV9 to TRBJ2-5; D is perhaps TRBD2 (6 bases). Germline CDR1 is SGDLS and CDR2 is YYNGEE. The CDR3 runs to 15 residues. The ends were cut back, 4 bases at V and 7 bases at J, with 20 bases in the middle. The CDR3 DNA reads as TGTGCCAGCAGCCCGGTGGGGGGAGGCGTGGGGACCCAGTACTTC. This encodes CASSPVGGGVGTQYF.

This clone showed up just a few times. The gene calls are TRBV27 and TRBJ1-2; 8 bases fit TRBD1. CDR3 length: 15 residues. Trimming removed 7 bases from V and 4 bases from J; junction bases left unmatched: 11. Per germline, CDR1 MNHEY and CDR2 SMNVEV (reference sequence). CDR3 coding DNA: TGTGCCAGCAAGGTGGGGACAGGAATCCTCTATGGCTACACCTTC. Its translation: CASKVGTGILYGYTF.

The V and J genes are TRBV27 and TRBJ1-1; 7 positions agree with TRBD1. Germline trimming cut 6 bases from V and 3 bases from J; bases unmatched to any gene: 10. Germline V gene lookup returns CDR1 MNHEY and CDR2 SMNVEV (reference sequence). The length of the CDR3 is 15 residues. In DNA form, the CDR3 reads TGTGCCAGCAGGAAGGACAGGCGGGCCGACACTGAAGCTTTCTTT. The encoded protein is CASRKDRRADTEAFF.

The chain employs TRBV11-2 and TRBJ1-5; unclear D gene. Germline V CDR1 and CDR2: SGHAT, FQNNGV. The CDR3 is made up of 13 amino acids. Trimming shortened V by 0 bases and J by 5 bases, and 5 bases separated the two germline ends. The CDR3 DNA sequence: TGTGCCAGCAGCTTAGAGAGGGATCAGCCCCAGCATTTT. It translates to CASSLERDQPQHF.

The chain carries TRBV28 and TRBJ1-1; tentatively, D is TRBD1 (6 bases). The CDR3 is 16 amino acids. Germline values: CDR1 MDHEN, CDR2 SYDVKM. V lost 8 bases and J 1 base, leaving 20 bases between the germline ends. The DNA for the CDR3 is TGTGCCAGCGTGGGGGCCGAACTGGATAGGAACACTGAAGCTTTCTTT. Protein: CASVGAELDRNTEAFF.

V gene TRBV7-3 combines with J gene TRBJ2-2; TRBD2 aligns across 10 bases. This CDR3 contains 16 residues. V trimming: 2 bases; J trimming: 4 bases; junction bases outside the gene matches: 4. In germline, CDR1 is SGHTA, CDR2 FQGTGA. The DNA for the CDR3 is TGTGCCAGCAGCTTACCCAGCGGGGGGGCCACCGGGGAGCTGTTTTTT. It codes for CASSLPSGGATGELFF.

The rearrangement uses TRBV11-2 and TRBJ1-2, with D perhaps matching TRBD1 (6 bases). Trimming removed 5 bases from V and 4 bases from J, with 11 bases in between. CDR1 SGHAT and CDR2 FQNNGV come from the germline V gene. This CDR3 is built from 13 residues. The CDR3 spells CASSPTGTYGYTF. Written as DNA, the CDR3 is TGTGCCAGCAGCCCAACAGGGACCTATGGCTACACCTTC.

The V gene is TRBV28, the J gene TRBJ2-2; 8 positions agree with TRBD2. CDR3 length equals 14 residues. The V and J ends lost 5 bases and 6 bases, in that order; junction bases with no gene match: 5. CDR1 MDHEN and CDR2 SYDVKM come from the germline V gene. In DNA, the CDR3 is TGTGCCAGCAGTCCGGGGACTAGTTCCGGGGAGCTGTTTTTT. This codes for CASSPGTSSGELFF.

The chain combines TRBV11-3 with TRBJ2-1, with 7 bases aligning to TRBD2. The CDR3 totals 18 residues. Unmatched junction bases numbered 17, after V lost 4 bases and J lost 5 bases. CDR1 and CDR2 (germline): SGHNT, YENEEA. The CDR3 DNA sequence: TGTGCCAGCAGCTCCAGGAGGGCGGGGGTCTTCACCCACAATGAGCAGTTCTTC. Protein: CASSSRRAGVFTHNEQFF.

The chain carries TRBV28 and TRBJ1-6; maybe TRBD1 (5 bases). Trimming pared 7 bases from V and 0 bases from J, leaving 13 bases between. The CDR3 totals 16 residues. Germline assignment: CDR1 MDHEN and CDR2 SYDVKM. This CDR3 reads CASTPGGGSYNSPLHF. CDR3 nucleotide sequence: TGTGCCAGCACCCCGGGGGGGGGCTCCTATAATTCACCCCTCCACTTT. The full variable domain, its missing parts supplied by reference TRBV28 and TRBJ1-6, is DVKVTQSSRYLVKRTGEKVFLECVQDMDHENMFWYRQDPGLGLRLIYFSYDVKMKEKGDIPEGYSVSREKKERFSLILESASTNQTSMYLCASTPGGGSYNSPLHFGNGTRLTVT.

This sequence joins TRBV5-1 and TRBJ1-1; 9 nucleotides match TRBD1. The CDR3 loop spans 14 amino acids. Germline lookup yields CDR1 SGHRS and CDR2 YFSETQ. V shed 5 bases and J 4 bases; nucleotides not matched to a gene: 6. The CDR3 sequence: CASSKGQGTTEAFF. The DNA for the CDR3 is TGCGCCAGCAGTAAGGGACAGGGAACCACTGAAGCTTTCTTT.

The rearrangement uses TRBV5-1 and TRBJ2-2; 14 nucleotides line up with TRBD2. In germline, CDR1 is SGHRS, CDR2 YFSETQ. With V trimmed by 4 bases and J by 6 bases, 5 bases remained unmatched. The length of the CDR3 is 16 residues. CDR3 amino acids: CASSLSTSGRAGELFF. The CDR3 region has the DNA TGCGCCAGCAGCCTATCGACTAGCGGGAGGGCCGGGGAGCTGTTTTTT. The full variable domain, rest sourced from reference TRBV5-1 and TRBJ2-2, is KAGVTQTPRYLIKTRGQQVTLSCSPISGHRSVSWYQQTPGQGLQFLFEYFSETQRNKGNFPGRFSGRQFSNSRSEMNVSTLELGDSALYLCASSLSTSGRAGELFFGEGSRLTVL.

The chain combines TRBV9 with TRBJ1-2; 8 bases match TRBD1. In germline, CDR1 is SGDLS, CDR2 YYNGEE. The CDR3 consists of 15 residues. Germline trimming cut 4 bases from V and 6 bases from J; bases unmatched to any gene: 11. CDR3 bases: TGTGCCAGCAGCCAAAGACAGGGGCCTCGTCATGGCTACACCTTC. Its translation is CASSQRQGPRHGYTF.

This clone has just a few counts. The CDR3 region has the DNA TGTGCCAGCAGTTCTGCACCGAGATTAAAACGGGAAAAACTGTTTTTT. Residues: CASSSAPRLKREKLFF. The chain carries TRBV28 and TRBJ1-4; D gene ambiguous. The germline V and J ends were trimmed by 4 bases and 8 bases, with 20 bases remaining between them. Germline CDR1 reads MDHEN; CDR2 reads SYDVKM. This CDR3 comprises 16 residues.

J is TRBJ2-7 and V is TRBV19, with D possibly TRBD1 on 5 matching bases. The ends were cut back, 4 bases at V and 0 bases at J, with 28 bases in the middle. Germline V gene data show CDR1 as LNHDA and CDR2 as SQIVND (reference sequence). This CDR3 comprises 20 residues. The DNA for the CDR3 is TGTGCCAGTAGTACCCGCGGTAGGGGCGCGGCCCCAGTGGGCTCCTACGAGCAGTACTTC. Its protein is CASSTRGRGAAPVGSYEQYF. Full variable domain (outside the CDR3, taken from reference TRBV19 and TRBJ2-7): DGGITQSPKYLFRKEGQNVTLSCEQNLNHDAMYWYRQDPGQGLRLIYYSQIVNDFQKGDIAEGYSVSREKKESFPLTVTSAQKNPTAFYLCASSTRGRGAAPVGSYEQYFGPGTRLTVT.

J is TRBJ2-7 and V is TRBV28; 7 bases line up with TRBD2. The CDR3 has 15 residues. Unmatched junction bases numbered 10, after V lost 6 bases and J lost 2 bases. The germline V gene has CDR1 MDHEN and CDR2 SYDVKM. As DNA, the CDR3 is TGTGCCAGCAGCGTCGCGAGCGGGGCGACCTACGAGCAGTACTTC. Protein sequence: CASSVASGATYEQYF. Combining the CDR3 with reference TRBV28 and TRBJ2-7 gives the whole variable domain DVKVTQSSRYLVKRTGEKVFLECVQDMDHENMFWYRQDPGLGLRLIYFSYDVKMKEKGDIPEGYSVSREKKERFSLILESASTNQTSMYLCASSVASGATYEQYFGPGTRLTVT.

This clone was detected only a few times. The chain combines TRBV21-1 with TRBJ1-2; the listed D gene, TRBD1, was not tested against the DNA. TRBV21-1 is a pseudogene. The CDR3 covers 17 residues. The CDR3 here is CASSKPNKTETPSGYTF. CDR3 sequence (DNA): TGTGCCAGCAGCAAACCCAACAAGACAGAGACGCCATCGGGCTACACCTTC.

The chain couples TRBV18 to TRBJ1-2; TRBD1 might be the D (5 bases). The germline V gene encodes CDR1 KGHSH and CDR2 LQKENI. Trimming shortened V by 2 bases and J by 3 bases, and 16 bases separated the two germline ends. The CDR3 runs to 16 residues. DNA for the CDR3: TGTGCCAGCTCACCATCGGGACTGTCCTTTTACTATGGCTACACCTTC. Its protein product is CASSPSGLSFYYGYTF.

Here the CDR3 reads CASIPDRLRGYTF. The DNA of the CDR3 is TGTGCCAGCATCCCGGACAGGCTCCGGGGCTACACCTTC. The gene calls are TRBV2 and TRBJ1-2; 7 bases agree with TRBD1. Germline V gene lookup returns CDR1 SNHLY and CDR2 FYNNEI. This CDR3 comprises 13 residues. The V gene end was trimmed by 7 bases and the J gene end by 8 bases; junction bases not matched to a gene: 10. The variable domain in full, with the rest retrieved from reference TRBV2 and TRBJ1-2, is EPEVTQTPSHQVTQMGQEVILRCVPISNHLYFYWYRQILGQKVEFLVSFYNNEISEKSEIFDDQFSVERPDGSNFTLKIRSTKLEDSAMYFCASIPDRLRGYTFGSGTRLTVV.

This chain uses TRBV3-1 (or the pseudogene TRBV3-2) with TRBJ2-1; D unclear. Trimming shortened V by 4 bases and J by 10 bases, and 17 bases separated the two germline ends. The CDR3 has 14 residues. Germline V gene lookup returns CDR1 LGHDT and CDR2 YNNKEL (reference sequence). The CDR3 here is CASSRPLEVPEQFF. CDR3 bases: TGTGCCAGCAGCCGACCCTTAGAGGTCCCCGAGCAGTTCTTC.